These T cell receptor beta chains were read from a single sample in a study of CD8+CD57+ T cells in acquired aplastic anemia. One entry per CDR3 protein results from TCRdb running MiXCR on the reads. This sample has 100,000 to 120,000 distinct CDR3 sequences; approximately 49% occur once, and the top ten carry roughly 30%. The sequencing sample was made of sorted CD4+, CD8+, or CD8+CD57+ T cells (not recorded which) from PBMCs. Source of these receptors: a human donor in good health, serving as a control. The CDR3 runs from the conserved cysteine through the conserved F or W. D genes are given only for firm matches. Part of the rows lack a size; the others show once, few, many or a class for expanded clones.

cdr3_aa: CASSETSRDEQYF
cdr3_nt: TGTGCCAGCAGTGAAACGTCTCGGGACGAGCAGTACTTC
j_call: TRBJ2-7
v_call: TRBV25-1
clone_size: -
cdr3_length: 13
d_call: -

cdr3_aa: CAISDPGLGASNEQFF
cdr3_nt: TGTGCCATCAGTGACCCGGGACTGGGGGCCAGCAATGAGCAGTTCTTC
j_call: TRBJ2-1
v_call: TRBV10-3
clone_size: few
cdr3_length: 16
d_call: -

cdr3_aa: CASSLALGLVGNEQFF
cdr3_nt: TGCGCCAGCAGCTTGGCCTTGGGACTAGTGGGCAATGAGCAGTTCTTC
j_call: TRBJ2-1
v_call: TRBV5-1
clone_size: -
cdr3_length: 16
d_call: TRBD2

cdr3_aa: CAISHRFEGRNEKLFF
cdr3_nt: TGTGCCATCAGCCATAGATTTGAGGGTCGTAATGAAAAACTGTTTTTT
j_call: TRBJ1-4
v_call: TRBV10-3
clone_size: many
cdr3_length: 16
d_call: -

cdr3_aa: CASSEVPQGANVLTF
cdr3_nt: TGTGCCAGCAGTGAAGTACCTCAAGGGGCCAACGTCCTGACTTTC
j_call: TRBJ2-6
v_call: TRBV6-1
clone_size: many
cdr3_length: 15
d_call: -

cdr3_aa: CATSRGQVGTEAFF
cdr3_nt: TGTGCCACCAGCAGAGGACAGGTCGGCACTGAAGCTTTCTTT
j_call: TRBJ1-1
v_call: TRBV15
clone_size: few
cdr3_length: 14
d_call: -

cdr3_aa: CSVGGVGQGHEQYF
cdr3_nt: TGCAGCGTTGGGGGTGTGGGACAGGGTCACGAGCAGTACTTC
j_call: TRBJ2-7
v_call: TRBV29-1
clone_size: -
cdr3_length: 14
d_call: TRBD1

cdr3_aa: CASRGVYRYEQYF
cdr3_nt: TGTGCCAGCAGGGGGGTCTATAGGTACGAGCAGTACTTC
j_call: TRBJ2-7
v_call: TRBV2
clone_size: -
cdr3_length: 13
d_call: -

cdr3_aa: CASSGYTSGGEQYF
cdr3_nt: TGTGCCAGCAGTGGATATACTAGCGGGGGGGAGCAGTACTTC
j_call: TRBJ2-7
v_call: TRBV2
clone_size: -
cdr3_length: 14
d_call: TRBD2

cdr3_aa: CASSPKDRENYGYTF
cdr3_nt: TGTGCCAGCAGCCCCAAAGACAGGGAAAACTATGGCTACACCTTC
j_call: TRBJ1-2
v_call: TRBV7-9
clone_size: -
cdr3_length: 15
d_call: TRBD1

cdr3_aa: CASKGIGAYHEAFF
cdr3_nt: TGTGCCAGCAAGGGTATAGGGGCTTACCATGAAGCTTTCTTT
j_call: TRBJ1-1
v_call: TRBV2
clone_size: -
cdr3_length: 14
d_call: -

cdr3_aa: CASSPPGQGALF
cdr3_nt: TGTGCCAGCAGCCCGCCGGGACAAGGAGCTCTCTTT
j_call: TRBJ1-1
v_call: TRBV7-6
clone_size: many
cdr3_length: 12
d_call: -

cdr3_aa: CASSREGSSNEKLFF
cdr3_nt: TGTGCCAGCAGCCGGGAGGGCAGCAGTAATGAAAAACTGTTTTTT
j_call: TRBJ1-4
v_call: TRBV25-1
clone_size: few
cdr3_length: 15
d_call: -

cdr3_aa: CASSVEVGGPEAFF
cdr3_nt: TGTGCCAGCAGCGTAGAGGTAGGAGGACCTGAAGCTTTCTTT
j_call: TRBJ1-1
v_call: TRBV9
clone_size: many
cdr3_length: 14
d_call: -

cdr3_aa: CATSRARQGGEKLFF
cdr3_nt: TGTGCCACCAGCAGGGCACGGCAGGGCGGGGAAAAACTGTTTTTT
j_call: TRBJ1-4
v_call: TRBV15
clone_size: -
cdr3_length: 15
d_call: -

cdr3_aa: CASSQLKGGTDTQYF
cdr3_nt: TGTGCCAGCAGCCAGCTGAAGGGGGGTACAGATACGCAGTATTTT
j_call: TRBJ2-3
v_call: TRBV16
clone_size: -
cdr3_length: 15
d_call: -

cdr3_aa: CASSPGSPLHF
cdr3_nt: TGTGCCAGCAGTCCAGGATCACCCCTCCACTTT
j_call: TRBJ1-6
v_call: TRBV10-3
clone_size: -
cdr3_length: 11
d_call: -

cdr3_aa: CASTGTGGFGELFF
cdr3_nt: TGTGCCAGCACTGGGACAGGGGGCTTCGGGGAGCTGTTTTTT
j_call: TRBJ2-2
v_call: TRBV12-3/TRBV12-4
clone_size: -
cdr3_length: 14
d_call: TRBD1

cdr3_aa: CASSVEAGGGNTEAFF
cdr3_nt: TGTGCCAGCAGCGTAGAGGCAGGGGGAGGGAACACTGAAGCTTTCTTT
j_call: TRBJ1-1
v_call: TRBV9
clone_size: many
cdr3_length: 16
d_call: TRBD1

cdr3_aa: CASAGTSGDYNEQFF
cdr3_nt: TGTGCCAGTGCCGGGACTAGCGGGGATTACAATGAGCAGTTCTTC
j_call: TRBJ2-1
v_call: TRBV11-1
clone_size: -
cdr3_length: 15
d_call: TRBD2

cdr3_aa: CASSLQTGTPMNTEAFF
cdr3_nt: TGTGCCAGTAGTCTCCAAACCGGGACACCCATGAACACTGAAGCTTTCTTT
j_call: TRBJ1-1
v_call: TRBV19
clone_size: once
cdr3_length: 17
d_call: -

cdr3_aa: CSARKGLSNQPQHF
cdr3_nt: TGCAGTGCAAGGAAGGGACTCAGCAATCAGCCCCAGCATTTT
j_call: TRBJ1-5
v_call: TRBV20-1
clone_size: -
cdr3_length: 14
d_call: -

cdr3_aa: CATSDLKDSWETQYF
cdr3_nt: TGTGCCACCAGTGATTTAAAGGACTCCTGGGAGACCCAGTACTTC
j_call: TRBJ2-5
v_call: TRBV24-1
clone_size: -
cdr3_length: 15
d_call: -

cdr3_aa: CASSLGSGYSYEQYF
cdr3_nt: TGTGCCAGCAGCTTAGGCTCAGGTTACTCCTACGAGCAGTACTTC
j_call: TRBJ2-7
v_call: TRBV13
clone_size: -
cdr3_length: 15
d_call: -

cdr3_aa: CAIRGGGEVNTEAFF
cdr3_nt: TGTGCCATCAGGGGGGGTGGCGAGGTGAACACTGAAGCTTTCTTT
j_call: TRBJ1-1
v_call: TRBV10-3
clone_size: -
cdr3_length: 15
d_call: -

cdr3_aa: CNVGGSQGTQYF
cdr3_nt: TGCAACGTTGGTGGGAGTCAAGGGACCCAGTACTTC
j_call: TRBJ2-5
v_call: TRBV29-1
clone_size: -
cdr3_length: 12
d_call: -

cdr3_aa: CASSELEPLLYEQYF
cdr3_nt: TGTGCCAGCAGTGAGCTAGAGCCCCTACTCTACGAGCAGTACTTC
j_call: TRBJ2-7
v_call: TRBV2
clone_size: many
cdr3_length: 15
d_call: -

cdr3_aa: CASSQGYGYTF
cdr3_nt: TGTGCCAGCAGTCAGGGATATGGCTACACCTTC
j_call: TRBJ1-2
v_call: TRBV6-1
clone_size: many
cdr3_length: 11
d_call: -

cdr3_aa: CASSRAGYGYTF
cdr3_nt: TGTGCCAGTAGCCGGGCTGGCTATGGCTACACCTTC
j_call: TRBJ1-2
v_call: TRBV19
clone_size: few
cdr3_length: 12
d_call: -

cdr3_aa: CASSLAGGDGCTF
cdr3_nt: TGTGCCAGCAGCTTAGCGGGGGGCGATGGCTGCACCTTC
j_call: TRBJ1-2
v_call: TRBV15
clone_size: -
cdr3_length: 13
d_call: -

cdr3_aa: CASSQVVGGAYEQYF
cdr3_nt: TGTGCCAGCAGCCAAGTCGTAGGGGGGGCCTACGAGCAGTACTTC
j_call: TRBJ2-7
v_call: TRBV14
clone_size: many
cdr3_length: 15
d_call: -

cdr3_aa: CASSSEDRAADTQYF
cdr3_nt: TGTGCCAGCAGTTCCGAGGACAGGGCCGCAGATACGCAGTATTTT
j_call: TRBJ2-3
v_call: TRBV12-3/TRBV12-4
clone_size: many
cdr3_length: 15
d_call: TRBD1

cdr3_aa: CASSSYSPGGDGGAFF
cdr3_nt: TGTGCCAGCAGCTCATACTCGCCCGGGGGCGATGGAGGAGCTTTCTTT
j_call: TRBJ1-1
v_call: TRBV7-9
clone_size: many
cdr3_length: 16
d_call: -

cdr3_aa: CASLTGTGPNTF
cdr3_nt: TGTGCCAGCCTCACAGGGACAGGCCCGAATACCTTC
j_call: TRBJ1-2
v_call: TRBV2
clone_size: -
cdr3_length: 12
d_call: TRBD1

cdr3_aa: CASSLGGDERGEQYF
cdr3_nt: TGTGCCAGCAGCTTAGGAGGGGACGAAAGGGGCGAGCAGTACTTC
j_call: TRBJ2-7
v_call: TRBV11-1
clone_size: -
cdr3_length: 15
d_call: -

cdr3_aa: CASSLRGGADEQYF
cdr3_nt: TGTGCCAGCAGCTTGCGCGGGGGGGCTGACGAGCAGTACTTC
j_call: TRBJ2-7
v_call: TRBV7-9
clone_size: -
cdr3_length: 14
d_call: TRBD2

cdr3_aa: CASSSWTATNSPLHF
cdr3_nt: TGTGCCAGCAGTTCCTGGACAGCCACAAATTCACCCCTCCACTTT
j_call: TRBJ1-6
v_call: TRBV6-2/TRBV6-3
clone_size: -
cdr3_length: 15
d_call: -

cdr3_aa: CASSPSNQPQHF
cdr3_nt: TGTGCCAGCAGCCCAAGCAATCAGCCCCAGCATTTT
j_call: TRBJ1-5
v_call: TRBV7-9
clone_size: -
cdr3_length: 12
d_call: -

cdr3_aa: CASSQDRSGTDTQYF
cdr3_nt: TGCGCCAGCAGCCAAGATCGTAGCGGCACAGATACGCAGTATTTT
j_call: TRBJ2-3
v_call: TRBV4-3
clone_size: many
cdr3_length: 15
d_call: -

cdr3_aa: CAISEAGACQPQHF
cdr3_nt: TGTGCCATCAGTGAGGCAGGGGCTTGTCAGCCCCAGCATTTT
j_call: TRBJ1-5
v_call: TRBV10-3
clone_size: -
cdr3_length: 14
d_call: -

cdr3_aa: CSARSLAGGGTEYF
cdr3_nt: TGCAGTGCTAGAAGTCTAGCGGGGGGCGGGACCGAATATTTT
j_call: TRBJ2-3
v_call: TRBV20-1
clone_size: -
cdr3_length: 14
d_call: TRBD2

cdr3_aa: CASSIGRRGYTF
cdr3_nt: TGTGCCAGTAGTATCGGCCGTCGCGGCTACACCTTC
j_call: TRBJ1-2
v_call: TRBV19
clone_size: -
cdr3_length: 12
d_call: -

cdr3_aa: CSVGQGTDTQYF
cdr3_nt: TGCAGCGTTGGACAGGGTACAGATACGCAGTATTTT
j_call: TRBJ2-3
v_call: TRBV29-1
clone_size: -
cdr3_length: 12
d_call: TRBD1

cdr3_aa: CASSRDVIQYF
cdr3_nt: TGTGCCAGCAGCAGGGATGTCATTCAGTACTTC
j_call: TRBJ2-4
v_call: TRBV7-2
clone_size: -
cdr3_length: 11
d_call: -

cdr3_aa: CASSSGVTGGQFF
cdr3_nt: TGTGCCAGCAGCTCCGGGGTTACGGGTGGACAGTTCTTC
j_call: TRBJ2-1
v_call: TRBV7-8
clone_size: -
cdr3_length: 13
d_call: -

cdr3_aa: CASSIGVEANYGYTF
cdr3_nt: TGTGCCAGTAGTATAGGGGTGGAAGCTAACTATGGCTACACCTTC
j_call: TRBJ1-2
v_call: TRBV19
clone_size: -
cdr3_length: 15
d_call: -

cdr3_aa: CASSRLAGGLWETQYF
cdr3_nt: TGTGCCAGTAGTAGGCTAGCGGGGGGGCTGTGGGAGACCCAGTACTTC
j_call: TRBJ2-5
v_call: TRBV19
clone_size: many
cdr3_length: 16
d_call: TRBD2

cdr3_aa: CASSQARDTQYF
cdr3_nt: TGTGCCAGCAGCCAGGCACGAGATACGCAGTATTTT
j_call: TRBJ2-3
v_call: TRBV4-2
clone_size: many
cdr3_length: 12
d_call: -

cdr3_aa: CASSSSGTGAEAFF
cdr3_nt: TGTGCCAGCAGCTCCTCCGGGACAGGGGCGGAAGCTTTCTTT
j_call: TRBJ1-1
v_call: TRBV7-9
clone_size: -
cdr3_length: 14
d_call: TRBD1

cdr3_aa: CAITPRGGTYNEQFF
cdr3_nt: TGTGCCATCACTCCGCGGGGGGGAACCTACAATGAGCAGTTCTTC
j_call: TRBJ2-1
v_call: TRBV10-3
clone_size: -
cdr3_length: 15
d_call: TRBD2

cdr3_aa: CSARDRGRGKNIQYF
cdr3_nt: TGCAGTGCTAGGGACAGGGGCAGGGGCAAAAACATTCAGTACTTC
j_call: TRBJ2-4
v_call: TRBV20-1
clone_size: -
cdr3_length: 15
d_call: TRBD1

cdr3_aa: CASRGPPSSPLHF
cdr3_nt: TGTGCCAGCAGGGGACCCCCCAGTTCACCCCTCCACTTT
j_call: TRBJ1-6
v_call: TRBV7-2
clone_size: once
cdr3_length: 13
d_call: -

cdr3_aa: CAVKRESDEQFF
cdr3_nt: TGTGCCGTAAAGCGGGAGTCCGATGAGCAGTTCTTC
j_call: TRBJ2-1
v_call: TRBV10-3
clone_size: -
cdr3_length: 12
d_call: TRBD2

cdr3_aa: CASSAGLLTQPQHF
cdr3_nt: TGTGCCAGCAGCGCGGGACTTTTGACTCAGCCCCAGCATTTT
j_call: TRBJ1-5
v_call: TRBV5-8
clone_size: -
cdr3_length: 14
d_call: -

cdr3_aa: CASSDNSYQETQYF
cdr3_nt: TGTGCCAGCAGTGATAACAGCTACCAAGAGACCCAGTACTTC
j_call: TRBJ2-5
v_call: TRBV2
clone_size: -
cdr3_length: 14
d_call: -

cdr3_aa: CSAKRDTEAFF
cdr3_nt: TGCAGTGCGAAACGGGACACTGAAGCTTTCTTT
j_call: TRBJ1-1
v_call: TRBV20-1
clone_size: once
cdr3_length: 11
d_call: -

cdr3_aa: CASSGQGGETQYF
cdr3_nt: TGTGCCAGCAGTGGACAGGGTGGTGAGACCCAGTACTTC
j_call: TRBJ2-5
v_call: TRBV2
clone_size: -
cdr3_length: 13
d_call: TRBD1

cdr3_aa: CASSPRDYPYEQYF
cdr3_nt: TGTGCCAGCAGTCCCCGGGACTACCCCTACGAGCAGTACTTC
j_call: TRBJ2-7
v_call: TRBV6-1
clone_size: -
cdr3_length: 14
d_call: TRBD2